A selection of T cell receptor beta chains follows, all from one sample in a study of neurological immune-mediated disorders. TCRdb recomputed calls from the 5' RACE reads with MiXCR, one row per CDR3 protein. This repertoire shows 55,000 to 65,000 distinct CDR3 sequences, around 11% found once; its top ten account for 6.6%. The material sequenced was PBMCs. The origin of the receptors is a male donor with HTLV-1-associated myelopathy (HAM/TSP). The CDR3 runs from the conserved cysteine through the conserved F or W. A D gene is named only where the DNA matches it firmly. Rows may omit the clone size; those that give it use once, few, many or a size class.

>many|TRBJ2-2|NA|TRBV9
CASSVGGSANTGELFF
TGTGCCAGCAGCGTAGGGGGGTCAGCGAACACCGGGGAGCTGTTTTTT
>many|TRBJ2-5|NA|TRBV7-2
CASSSHPGTRATGTQYF
TGTGCCAGCAGCTCACACCCCGGGACAAGAGCCACAGGGACCCAGTACTTC
>many|TRBJ2-7|NA|TRBV7-3
CASSSQGGEGEQYF
TGTGCCAGCAGCTCACAGGGAGGAGAAGGAGAGCAGTACTTC
>many|TRBJ1-3|NA|TRBV20-1
CSAPVGGNTIYF
TGCAGTGCTCCGGTAGGAGGAAACACCATATATTTT
>few|TRBJ1-2|NA|TRBV5-1
CASSLTPGGGYGYTF
TGCGCCAGCAGCCTAACCCCCGGGGGAGGCTATGGCTACACCTTC
>many|TRBJ1-1|NA|TRBV7-8
CASSSLLGWNTEAFF
TGTGCCAGCAGCTCATTACTAGGTTGGAACACTGAAGCTTTCTTT
>many|TRBJ2-2|NA|TRBV7-2
CASTPYSLGHGELFF
TGTGCCAGCACCCCCTACTCCCTAGGTCACGGGGAGCTGTTTTTT
>many|TRBJ2-7|TRBD1|TRBV28
CASRMAGQGNYEQYF
TGTGCCAGCAGGATGGCGGGACAGGGGAACTACGAGCAGTACTTC
>many|TRBJ2-3|NA|TRBV6-1
CASSEALSTDTQYF
TGTGCCAGCAGTGAAGCCCTCAGCACAGATACGCAGTATTTT
>many|TRBJ1-5|NA|TRBV5-1
CASSLDPGQNQPQHF
TGCGCCAGCAGCTTGGATCCGGGGCAAAATCAGCCCCAGCATTTT
>many|TRBJ2-7|NA|TRBV6-5
CASSYLPDSSYEQYF
TGTGCCAGCAGTTACTTACCAGACAGCTCCTACGAGCAGTACTTC
>many|TRBJ2-3|NA|TRBV20-1
CSAGDRITTDTQYF
TGCAGTGCTGGCGACAGGATAACTACAGATACGCAGTATTTT
>once|TRBJ1-1|NA|TRBV20-1
CSARGSSHRVTEAFF
TGCAGTGCTAGAGGATCCTCACACAGGGTCACTGAAGCTTTCTTT
>many|TRBJ1-1|NA|TRBV20-1
CSAGPTGESIAFF
TGCAGTGCTGGTCCGACAGGAGAATCAATAGCTTTCTTT
>many|TRBJ1-4|NA|TRBV7-2
CASSAQTVVAEKLFF
TGTGCCAGCAGCGCTCAGACAGTTGTCGCGGAAAAACTGTTTTTT
>few|TRBJ2-7|TRBD1|TRBV12-3/TRBV12-4
CASSRSSGQGVHEQYF
TGTGCCAGCAGTCGGAGCTCGGGACAGGGGGTCCACGAGCAGTACTTC
>many|TRBJ1-2|NA|TRBV7-8
CASSLDRGEGGYTF
TGTGCCAGCAGCTTAGATCGGGGGGAAGGAGGCTACACCTTC
>NA|TRBJ1-5|NA|TRBV29-1
CSVNTREYGPQQF
TGCAGCGTTAACACCCGGGAATATGGGCCCCAGCAATTT
>NA|TRBJ1-5|NA|TRBV7-8
CSSSFGIFGNQPQHF
TGTTCCAGCAGCTTTGGTATTTTCGGCAATCAGCCCCAGCATTTT
>many|TRBJ2-3|TRBD2|TRBV20-1
CSARGLAGGQDTQYF
TGCAGTGCTAGAGGACTAGCGGGGGGGCAGGATACGCAGTATTTT
>many|TRBJ1-5|TRBD1|TRBV6-5
CASRTTGRNQPQHF
TGTGCCAGCAGAACGACAGGGAGGAATCAGCCCCAGCATTTT
>many|TRBJ2-7|NA|TRBV6-5
CASLRDIFYEQYF
TGTGCCAGTCTCCGGGACATCTTCTACGAGCAGTACTTC
>NA|TRBJ2-5|NA|TRBV12-3/TRBV12-4
CASRRTGAAVYLCASSFKETQYF
NA
>many|TRBJ2-2|NA|TRBV15
CATSVRATNTGELFF
TGTGCCACCAGCGTCCGGGCCACGAACACCGGGGAGCTGTTTTTT
>many|TRBJ2-7|TRBD1|TRBV7-9
CASRPNRGNEQYF
TGTGCCAGCAGACCCAACAGGGGCAACGAGCAGTACTTC
>many|TRBJ1-3|NA|TRBV4-3
CASSQGIAGNTIYF
TGCGCCAGCAGCCAAGGAATCGCTGGAAACACCATATATTTT
>many|TRBJ1-5|NA|TRBV12-3/TRBV12-4
CASTLISRQGIPRVSNQPQHF
TGTGCCAGCACCTTAATATCGCGACAAGGAATACCAAGGGTGAGCAATCAGCCCCAGCATTTT
>many|TRBJ2-6|TRBD1|TRBV7-3
CASSSLGQGANVLTF
TGTGCCAGCAGCTCCCTGGGACAGGGGGCCAACGTCCTGACTTTC